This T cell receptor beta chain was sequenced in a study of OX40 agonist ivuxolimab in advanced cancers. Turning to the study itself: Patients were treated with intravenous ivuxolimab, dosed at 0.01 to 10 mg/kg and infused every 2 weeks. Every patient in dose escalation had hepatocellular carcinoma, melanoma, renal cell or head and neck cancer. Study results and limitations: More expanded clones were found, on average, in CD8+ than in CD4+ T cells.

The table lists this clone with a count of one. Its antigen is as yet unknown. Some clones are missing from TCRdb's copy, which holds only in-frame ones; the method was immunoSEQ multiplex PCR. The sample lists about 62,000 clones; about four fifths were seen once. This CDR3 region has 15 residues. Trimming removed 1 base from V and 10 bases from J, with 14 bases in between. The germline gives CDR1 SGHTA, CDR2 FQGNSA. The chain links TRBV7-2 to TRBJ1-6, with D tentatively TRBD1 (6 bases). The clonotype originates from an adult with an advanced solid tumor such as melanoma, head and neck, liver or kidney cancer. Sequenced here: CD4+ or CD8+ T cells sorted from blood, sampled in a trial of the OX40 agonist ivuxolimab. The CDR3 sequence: CASSLDSGEGSPLHF. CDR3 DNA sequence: TGTGCCAGCAGCTTAGATTCAGGGGAAGGATCACCCCTCCACTTT.